The 3 T cell receptor beta chains below were found in one sample sequenced in a study of blood T cells in healthy people across ages. Combining a sample-barcoded 5' primer with a J-beta primer mix, a second PCR ran for roughly 7 to 12 cycles. TCRdb recomputed calls from the 5' RACE reads with MiXCR, one row per CDR3 protein. The table lists about 1.5 million distinct CDR3 sequences, 42% of them singletons. The sequenced sample consisted of blood. These receptors came from a woman aged 18 to 35 in good health.

This clonotype was seen more than once but under ten times. CDR3 coding DNA: TGTGCCAGCAGTGAAGCAGGTCTCAACTCCTACGAGCAGTACTTC. Protein: CASSEAGLNSYEQYF. The chain uses TRBV2 and TRBJ2-5, with D hard to call. The last part of the DNA fits TRBJ2-7 better; the J call may be wrong. The CDR3 length is 15 residues. The germline V gene has CDR1 SNHLY and CDR2 FYNNEI.

V is TRBV20-1 and J is TRBJ2-5; the match to TRBD2 covers 8 bases. The CDR3 sequence is 16 residues long. V lost 3 bases to trimming and J lost 5 bases; unmatched junction nucleotides: 14. Germline-derived CDR1 and CDR2 are DFQATT and SNEGSKA (reference sequence). The CDR3 spells CSASGGGGGLTETQYF. CDR3 DNA sequence: TGCAGTGCTAGTGGTGGGGGCGGGGGGCTCACGGAGACCCAGTACTTC.

The chain employs TRBV27 and TRBJ2-5; 7 bases map to TRBD1. TRBJ2-7 matches the DNA end more closely, so the J call is doubtful. Germline assignment: CDR1 MNHEY and CDR2 SMNVEV (reference sequence). The CDR3 is 15 amino acids. The CDR3 region has the DNA TGTGCCAGCAGTTTAAGGGGGCCCTCGCCCTACGAGCAGTACTTC. Protein product: CASSLRGPSPYEQYF.